A selection of T cell receptor beta chains follows, all from one sample in a study of blood T cell repertoires in COVID-19. The assay was immunoSEQ multiplex PCR, and TCRdb's table has in-frame clones only and misses some. The data show some 200,000 clones, 80% to 85% seen once. Sequenced: peripheral blood. The receptors were sampled from a human donor with acute or convalescent COVID-19. The donor label of this sample is uncertain. Both conserved end residues are part of each CDR3. D genes are given only for firm matches. Size tells how often a clone was seen (once, few, many) or the class of an expanded clone, and some rows leave it out.

>.|TRBV30|TRBJ2-3|.
CAWSPVGGGTDTQYF
TGTGCCTGGAGCCCCGTCGGAGGGGGCACAGATACGCAGTATTTT
>TRBD1|TRBV9|TRBJ2-5|.
CAGPKGATQETQYF
TGTGCGGGCCCAAAGGGGGCGACCCAAGAGACCCAGTACTTC
>.|TRBV27|TRBJ1-2|.
CASSYTGGYGYTF
TGTGCCAGCAGTTACACCGGGGGATATGGCTACACCTTC
>.|TRBV2|TRBJ1-3|.
CASTTIRGSYSGNTIYF
TGTGCCAGCACCACCATACGGGGTTCTTACTCTGGAAACACCATATATTTT
>TRBD2|TRBV3-1/TRBV3-2|TRBJ2-2|.
CASSFKSGRGTGELFF
TGTGCCAGCAGCTTTAAAAGCGGGAGGGGGACCGGGGAGCTGTTTTTT
>TRBD1|TRBV7-2|TRBJ1-4|.
CASSSTGHNEKLFF
TGTGCCAGCAGTTCGACAGGGCATAATGAAAAACTGTTTTTT
>TRBD1|TRBV7-7|TRBJ2-7|.
CASSSGTAKDYEQYF
TGTGCTAGCAGCTCCGGGACAGCTAAAGACTACGAGCAGTACTTC
>.|TRBV6-6|TRBJ1-1|.
CASSYSADASNTEAFF
TGTGCCAGCAGTTACTCAGCGGACGCCTCGAACACTGAAGCTTTCTTT
>.|TRBV19|TRBJ1-6|.
CASASGSYNSPLHF
TGTGCCAGCGCGTCGGGAAGTTATAATTCACCCCTCCACTTT
>.|TRBV7-3|TRBJ2-2|once
CASSTGTGELFF
TGTGCCAGCAGCACGGGAACCGGGGAGCTGTTTTTT
>TRBD2|TRBV25-1|TRBJ2-5|.
CASSVGTKGETQYF
TGTGCCAGCAGTGTCGGGACTAAGGGAGAGACCCAGTACTTC
>.|TRBV5-6|TRBJ2-5|.
CASSPVYEETQYF
TGTGCCAGCAGCCCTGTGTATGAAGAGACCCAGTACTTC
>.|TRBV5-6|TRBJ2-6|.
CASSGDTRGRANVLTF
TGTGCCAGCAGCGGGGACACCAGGGGACGGGCCAACGTCCTGACTTTC
>.|TRBV15|TRBJ2-7|.
CATSRAGTRSSYEQYF
TGTGCCACCAGCAGAGCCGGGACAAGGAGCTCCTACGAGCAGTACTTC
>.|TRBV5-1|TRBJ2-1|.
CASSLGNQGNEQFF
TGCGCCAGCAGCTTGGGCAACCAGGGGAACGAGCAGTTCTTC
>.|TRBV6-5|TRBJ2-7|.
CASSPRVSYYEQYF
TGTGCCAGCAGTCCCCGGGTCAGTTACTACGAGCAGTACTTC
>.|TRBV6-4|TRBJ2-5|.
CASSASSSQETQYF
TGTGCCAGCAGCGCTAGTTCCTCCCAAGAGACCCAGTACTTC
>TRBD1|TRBV11-2|TRBJ2-2|.
CASSSRTGLTGELFF
TGTGCCAGCAGCTCACGGACAGGGTTAACCGGGGAGCTGTTTTTT
>.|TRBV19|TRBJ1-3|.
CASSPLGGQSSGNTIYF
TGTGCCAGTAGTCCCCTAGGGGGTCAATCCTCTGGAAACACCATATATTTT
>TRBD2|TRBV11-2|TRBJ2-5|.
CASSSLAGGQETQYF
TGTGCCAGCAGCTCCCTAGCGGGGGGCCAAGAGACCCAGTACTTC
>TRBD2|TRBV7-3|TRBJ2-1|.
CASSSPSGGYNEQFF
TGTGCCAGCAGCTCTCCTAGCGGGGGTTACAATGAGCAGTTCTTC
>TRBD1|TRBV5-1|TRBJ1-6|.
CASSLSGDREISPLHF
TGCGCCAGCAGCTTGTCAGGGGACAGGGAGATTTCACCCCTCCACTTT
>.|TRBV19|TRBJ1-1|.
CASSRGANTEAFF
TGTGCCAGTAGTCGGGGGGCGAACACTGAAGCTTTCTTT
>.|TRBV4-2|TRBJ1-2|.
CASSQDRAAGPYYGYTF
TGTGCCAGCAGCCAAGATAGGGCGGCAGGGCCATACTATGGCTACACCTTC
>TRBD1|TRBV7-2|TRBJ1-1|.
CASKGTGSEAFF
TGTGCCAGCAAGGGGACAGGGTCTGAAGCTTTCTTT
>TRBD1|TRBV2|TRBJ1-2|.
CASSEVRWAGQANYGYTF
TGTGCCAGCAGTGAAGTTCGGTGGGCGGGACAGGCTAACTATGGCTACACCTTC
>.|TRBV5-4|TRBJ2-7|once
CASSLASGATEQYF
TGTGCCAGCAGCTTGGCGTCAGGCGCAACCGAGCAGTACTTC
>TRBD1|TRBV5-1|TRBJ2-7|.
CASSGGQGFSYEQYF
TGCGCCAGCAGCGGGGGACAGGGGTTCTCCTACGAGCAGTACTTC
>.|TRBV2|TRBJ1-5|.
CASSDRGIQPQHF
TGTGCCAGCAGTGATAGGGGGATTCAGCCCCAGCATTTT
>.|TRBV7-9|TRBJ1-6|once
CASSFSQPRGQNSPLHF
TGTGCCAGCAGCTTCTCTCAACCCAGGGGACAAAATTCACCCCTCCACTTT
>.|TRBV5-1|TRBJ2-1|few
CASSRGSSANEQFF
TGCGCCAGCAGCAGGGGGAGTAGCGCTAATGAGCAGTTCTTC
>.|TRBV6-5|TRBJ1-4|.
CASTFLHTIAEKLFF
TGTGCCAGCACCTTTCTCCACACTATTGCCGAAAAACTGTTTTTT
>TRBD1|TRBV6-1|TRBJ1-6|.
CASSEPTGDFYNSPLHF
TGTGCCAGCAGTGAGCCGACAGGGGATTTTTATAATTCACCCCTCCACTTT
>TRBD2|TRBV4-1|TRBJ2-1|.
CASSQGSASGHNEQFF
TGCGCCAGCAGCCAGGGCTCAGCTAGCGGCCACAATGAGCAGTTCTTC
>.|TRBV30|TRBJ2-5|.
CAGQPGQETQYF
TGTGCCGGCCAGCCGGGGCAAGAGACCCAGTACTTC
>TRBD1|TRBV5-1|TRBJ2-2|.
CASSYDRGDTGELFF
TGCGCCAGCAGCTACGACAGGGGGGACACCGGGGAGCTGTTTTTT
>TRBD1|TRBV25-1|TRBJ1-2|once
CASSGSTGEIRGYTF
TGTGCCAGCAGTGGAAGTACAGGGGAAATACGTGGCTACACCTTC
>TRBD1|TRBV15|TRBJ2-3|.
CATSRDQQGARGTDTQYF
TGTGCCACCAGCAGGGACCAACAGGGGGCGCGGGGCACAGATACGCAGTATTTT
>.|TRBV9|TRBJ2-5|.
CASSVVGSGETQYF
TGTGCCAGCAGCGTAGTGGGATCGGGGGAGACCCAGTACTTC
>.|TRBV4-1|TRBJ1-5|.
CASSQEDTNQPQHF
TGCGCCAGCAGCCAAGAGGACACTAATCAGCCCCAGCATTTT
>.|TRBV7-7|TRBJ2-1|.
CANSLGGQGEQFF
TGTGCCAACAGCTTGGGGGGGCAGGGTGAGCAGTTCTTC
>.|TRBV21-1|TRBJ1-5|.
CASSRQGAGNQPQHF
TGTGCCAGCAGCCGACAGGGGGCGGGCAATCAGCCCCAGCATTTT
>.|TRBV5-1|TRBJ1-1|once
CASSLAMGGTEAFF
TGCGCCAGCAGCTTGGCCATGGGGGGCACTGAAGCTTTCTTT
>.|TRBV5-1|TRBJ1-1|.
CASSLVFDMLLMNTEAFF
TGCGCCAGCAGCTTGGTCTTTGACATGCTCCTCATGAACACTGAAGCTTTCTTT
>.|TRBV30|TRBJ2-1|.
CAWKVTGSEQFF
TGTGCCTGGAAGGTCACGGGGTCGGAGCAGTTCTTC
>.|TRBV12-3/TRBV12-4|TRBJ1-1|.
CASSGQIYTEAFF
TGTGCCAGCAGTGGACAGATCTACACTGAAGCTTTCTTT
>TRBD1|TRBV2|TRBJ1-4|.
CASSPGGGGIYEKLFF
TGTGCCAGCAGTCCCGGCGGAGGGGGCATTTATGAAAAACTGTTTTTT
>.|TRBV29-1|TRBJ2-3|.
CSARTAGDTQYF
TGCAGCGCCCGGACAGCCGGGGATACGCAGTATTTT
>.|TRBV19|TRBJ1-5|.
CASSGGGNQPQHF
TGTGCCAGTAGTGGAGGGGGCAATCAGCCCCAGCATTTT
>TRBD2|TRBV3-1/TRBV3-2|TRBJ2-7|.
CASQLAGSPPYEQYF
TGTGCCAGCCAACTAGCGGGGTCCCCCCCTTACGAGCAGTACTTC
>.|TRBV28|TRBJ2-1|.
CASSLGQTSYNEQFF
TGTGCCAGCAGTTTGGGCCAAACCTCCTACAATGAGCAGTTCTTC
>TRBD1|TRBV5-4|TRBJ2-7|.
CASSPQGQGRSYEQYF
TGTGCCAGCAGCCCTCAGGGACAGGGACGCTCCTACGAGCAGTACTTC
>.|TRBV30|TRBJ1-2|few
CAWASVGSNYGYTF
TGTGCCTGGGCTTCCGTAGGGAGTAACTATGGCTACACCTTC
>.|TRBV6-6|TRBJ1-1|few
CASRSQGRGNTEAFF
TGTGCCAGCAGATCTCAGGGGCGAGGGAACACTGAAGCTTTCTTT
>TRBD2|TRBV11-2|TRBJ2-1|.
CASSTRGLAGGPGNEQFF
TGTGCCAGCAGCACCCGGGGACTAGCGGGAGGGCCTGGAAATGAGCAGTTCTTC